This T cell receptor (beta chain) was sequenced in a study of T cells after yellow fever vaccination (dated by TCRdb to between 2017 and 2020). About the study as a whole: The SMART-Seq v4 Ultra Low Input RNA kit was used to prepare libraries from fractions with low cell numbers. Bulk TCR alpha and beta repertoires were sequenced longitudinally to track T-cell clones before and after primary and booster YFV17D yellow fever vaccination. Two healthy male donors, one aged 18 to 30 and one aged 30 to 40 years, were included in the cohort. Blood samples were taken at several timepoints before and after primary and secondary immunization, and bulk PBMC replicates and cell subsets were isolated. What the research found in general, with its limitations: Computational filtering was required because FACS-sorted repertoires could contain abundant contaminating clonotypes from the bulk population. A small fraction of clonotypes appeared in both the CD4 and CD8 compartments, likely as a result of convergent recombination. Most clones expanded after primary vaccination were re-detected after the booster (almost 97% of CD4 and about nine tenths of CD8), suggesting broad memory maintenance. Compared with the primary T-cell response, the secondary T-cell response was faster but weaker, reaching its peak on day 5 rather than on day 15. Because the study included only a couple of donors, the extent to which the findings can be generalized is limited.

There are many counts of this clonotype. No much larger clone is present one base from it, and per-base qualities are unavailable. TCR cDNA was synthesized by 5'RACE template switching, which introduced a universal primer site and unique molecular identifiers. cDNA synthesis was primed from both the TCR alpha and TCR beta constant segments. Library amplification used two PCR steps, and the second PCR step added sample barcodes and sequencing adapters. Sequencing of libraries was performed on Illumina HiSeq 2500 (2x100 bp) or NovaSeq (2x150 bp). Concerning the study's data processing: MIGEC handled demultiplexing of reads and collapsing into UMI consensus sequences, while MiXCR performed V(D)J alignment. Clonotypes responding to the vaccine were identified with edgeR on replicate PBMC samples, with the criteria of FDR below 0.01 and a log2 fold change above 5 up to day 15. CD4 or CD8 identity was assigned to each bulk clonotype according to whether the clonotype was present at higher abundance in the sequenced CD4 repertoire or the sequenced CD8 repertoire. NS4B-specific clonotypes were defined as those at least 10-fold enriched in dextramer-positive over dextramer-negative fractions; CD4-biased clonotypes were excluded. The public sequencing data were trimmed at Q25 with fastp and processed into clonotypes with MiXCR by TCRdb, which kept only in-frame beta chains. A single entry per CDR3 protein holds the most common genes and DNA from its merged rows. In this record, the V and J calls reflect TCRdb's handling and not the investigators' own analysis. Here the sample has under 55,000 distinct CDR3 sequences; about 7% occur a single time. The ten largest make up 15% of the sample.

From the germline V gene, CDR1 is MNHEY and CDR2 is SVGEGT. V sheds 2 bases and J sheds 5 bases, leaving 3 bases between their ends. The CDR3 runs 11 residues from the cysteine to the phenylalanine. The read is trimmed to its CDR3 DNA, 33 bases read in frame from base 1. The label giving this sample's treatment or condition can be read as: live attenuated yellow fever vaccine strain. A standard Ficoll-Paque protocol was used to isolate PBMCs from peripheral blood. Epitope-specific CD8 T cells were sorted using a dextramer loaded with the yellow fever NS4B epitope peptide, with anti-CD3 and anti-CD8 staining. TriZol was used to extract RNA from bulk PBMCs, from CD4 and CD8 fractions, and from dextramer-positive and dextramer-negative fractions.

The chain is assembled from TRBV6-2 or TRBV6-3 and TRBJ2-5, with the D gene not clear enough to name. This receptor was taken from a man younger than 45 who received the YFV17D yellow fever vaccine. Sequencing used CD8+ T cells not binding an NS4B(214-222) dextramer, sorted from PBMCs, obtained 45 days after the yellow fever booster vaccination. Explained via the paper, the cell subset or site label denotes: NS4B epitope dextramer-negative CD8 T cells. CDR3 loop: CASSYPETQYF. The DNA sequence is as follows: TGTGCCAGCAGTTACCCGGAGACCCAGTACTTC.